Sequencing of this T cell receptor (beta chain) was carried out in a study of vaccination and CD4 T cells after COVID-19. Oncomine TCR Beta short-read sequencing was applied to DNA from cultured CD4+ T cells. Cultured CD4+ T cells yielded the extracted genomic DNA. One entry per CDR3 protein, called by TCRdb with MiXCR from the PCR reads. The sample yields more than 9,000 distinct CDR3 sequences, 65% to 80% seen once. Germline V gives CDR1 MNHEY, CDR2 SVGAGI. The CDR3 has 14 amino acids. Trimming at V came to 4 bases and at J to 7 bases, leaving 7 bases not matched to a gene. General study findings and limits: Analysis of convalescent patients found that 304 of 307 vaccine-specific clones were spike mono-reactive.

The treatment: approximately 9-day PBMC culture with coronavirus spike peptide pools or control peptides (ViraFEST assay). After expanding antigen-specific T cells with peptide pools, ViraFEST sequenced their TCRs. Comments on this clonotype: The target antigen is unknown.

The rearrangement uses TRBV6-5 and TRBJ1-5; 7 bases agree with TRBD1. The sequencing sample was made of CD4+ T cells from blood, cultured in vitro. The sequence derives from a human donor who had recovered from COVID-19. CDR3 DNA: TGTGCCAGCAGTTCCTCGACAGGGAAACAGCCCCAGCATTTT. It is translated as CASSSSTGKQPQHF.